The entry that follows covers one T cell receptor (beta chain) sequence. No antigen is known for it. Using its own MiXCR run on the 5' RACE reads, TCRdb lists one record per CDR3 protein. Of 350,000 to 500,000 distinct CDR3 sequences listed, about a quarter are singletons. The data are from a study of T-cell memory formation after mild COVID-19. Study-level background: Largely donor-specific sequence clusters came from a couple of donors.

CDR3 size: 13 residues. V was shortened by 6 bases and J by 11 bases, with 19 bases between the two germline ends. Study results and caveats: Some clones that responded turned up in pre-infection memory, which suggests that cross-reactive memory joined in. Second-wave clones that peaked on day 37 lacked confirmed SARS-CoV-2 specificity.

The chain recombines TRBV12-3 or TRBV12-4 with TRBJ1-1; D may be TRBD1 (5 bases). This TCR was recovered from an adult woman who had mild COVID-19 (a few samples of this study predate the infection). Cell type and time point are not known. The source material was PBMCs or a T cell subset sorted from them (not recorded which). CDR3 in DNA: TGTGCCAGCAGCCAGCGGACTCCGGCAGGGGCTTTCTTT. It specifies CASSQRTPAGAFF.